This TCR beta chain was identified in a study of blood T cell repertoires in COVID-19. In the study overall: Whether acute or convalescent, the COVID-19 samples came from the United States, Italy and Spain. The cDNA or gDNA used as material had been derived from T cells, B-cell-depleted T cells, or PBMCs.

Profiling relied on immunoSEQ multiplex PCR, and the TCRdb table lists in-frame clones only, not all of them. The sample lists a few hundred thousand clones; roughly 85% were seen once. CDR1 and CDR2 (germline): SGHDN, FVKESK. CDR3 length: 15 residues. The germline V and J ends were trimmed by 0 bases and 2 bases, with 11 bases remaining between them. Sequenced: peripheral blood. This clonotype originated in a woman between 18 and 29 years old with acute or convalescent COVID-19. The chain combines TRBV14 with TRBJ2-7, with D possibly being TRBD1 (6 bases). CDR3 protein: CASSQEFGDTYEQYF. The CDR3 DNA is TGTGCCAGCAGCCAAGAGTTTGGGGACACCTACGAGCAGTACTTC.